Each of the 4 T cell receptor beta chains below was sequenced from the same sample in a study of cytomegalovirus exposure and HLA in healthy donors. The PCR used 60 Vbeta and 13 Jbeta primers. The assay was immunoSEQ multiplex PCR, and TCRdb's table has in-frame clones only and misses some. Among under 200,000 clones listed, about 80% were seen once. The sample consisted of PBMCs. The source of these receptors is a woman in her forties in good health and CMV-seronegative.

The chain combines TRBV5-1 with TRBJ2-7; 11 bases agree with TRBD2. The CDR3 length is 21 residues. Per the germline V gene, CDR1 is SGHRS and CDR2 is YFSETQ. Losses at the gene ends were 0 bases for V and 2 bases for J; bases not matched to a gene: 19. The CDR3 is CASSLAAGQARPSGRPYEQYF. DNA of the CDR3: TGCGCCAGCAGCTTGGCCGCCGGACAGGCCCGACCTAGCGGGAGGCCCTACGAGCAGTACTTC.

Only a few counts were recorded for this clone. V and J are TRBV27 and TRBJ1-4; the match to TRBD1 covers 9 bases. Germline V CDR1 and CDR2: MNHEY, SMNVEV (reference sequence). The CDR3 is 16 residues long. Germline trimming cut 5 bases from V and 0 bases from J; bases unmatched to any gene: 4. The CDR3 region has the DNA TGTGCCAGCAGTCTGACAGGGGGAACAACTAATGAAAAACTGTTTTTT. This codes for CASSLTGGTTNEKLFF.

The chain joins TRBV9 to TRBJ2-1; 8 bases align to TRBD2. CDR3 length: 15 residues. From germline, CDR1 is SGDLS and CDR2 YYNGEE. The V gene end was trimmed by 1 base and the J gene end by 6 bases; junction bases not matched to a gene: 6. CDR3 sequence (DNA): TGTGCCAGCAGCGTATCCAGCGGGAGATCCAATGAGCAGTTCTTC. This codes for CASSVSSGRSNEQFF.

The rearrangement joins TRBV7-9 to TRBJ2-6; 12 bases map to TRBD1. V dropped 5 bases and J dropped 2; count of bases not matched to a gene: 4. CDR1 and CDR2 (germline): SEHNR, FQNEAQ (reference sequence). The CDR3 has 17 residues. The CDR3 nucleotides read TGTGCCAGCAGCCGGGGACAGGGGGCGCCTGGGGCCAACGTCCTGACTTTC. This codes for CASSRGQGAPGANVLTF.